This T cell receptor beta chain was profiled in a study of T cell responses to AZD1222 COVID-19 vaccine. As regards this clone: Its antigen is undetermined. The same CDR3 can be traced to other DNA sequences in this sample.

Study-level results: No day 14 peak samples; only post-peak repertoires were characterized. Regions left unmutated in variants are reportedly the target of nearly half of spike-specific TCRs. Among those given AZD1222, only six were seropositive at baseline. Spike-specific TCR breadth and depth both grew after two AZD1222 doses.

The CDR3 totals 11 residues. Germline CDR1 is MNHEY and CDR2 is SMNVEV (reference sequence). V was cut by 3 bases and J by 8 bases, with 5 bases left in between. The method was immunoSEQ multiplex PCR; TCRdb's version includes in-frame clones alone and lacks a portion of them. The sample holds 100,000 to 120,000 clones, around 90% seen once. The sequencing used peripheral blood, collected 28 days after the second AZD1222 dose. The source is an adult who received the AZD1222 COVID-19 vaccine. The chain links TRBV27 to TRBJ2-1; unclear D gene. The CDR3 sequence is CASSFGHEQFF. The CDR3 region has the DNA TGTGCCAGCAGTTTCGGGCATGAGCAGTTCTTC.